The 21 T cell receptor beta chains reported below all come from one sample, sequenced in a study of T cell clones after liver transplantation (dated by TCRdb to the late 2010s). Libraries were made using the immunoSEQ multiplex PCR assay. Held by TCRdb, this immuneACCESS table contains in-frame sequences only and omits some clones. Under half of the omission traces to an unresolved V gene where checked; the cause of the rest is unknown. The sample table contains about 75,000 clones; only one count was recorded for 80% to 85% of them. The ten biggest clones cover around 2% of the sample. This material consisted of CD4+ T cells from blood, taken around 48 months after liver transplant. The receptors stem from a human patient who received a liver transplant. A transplant means some T cells may be of graft donor rather than patient origin.

V gene TRBV11-2 combines with J gene TRBJ2-3; D gene unclear. Germline V gene lookup returns CDR1 SGHAT and CDR2 FQNNGV. V lost 5 bases, J lost 0 bases, and 9 bases lay in between. The CDR3 extends over 14 amino acids. This CDR3 reads CASSAIISTDTQYF. The CDR3 DNA follows: TGTGCCAGCAGCGCGATTATCAGCACAGATACGCAGTATTTT.

This clone was recorded once. This rearrangement joins TRBV18 to TRBJ2-7; D gene uncertain. Deletions cut 2 bases from V and 6 bases from J, with 14 bases between. The CDR3 sequence is 14 residues long. Germline values: CDR1 KGHSH, CDR2 LQKENI. The chain's CDR3 is CASSPSARTSEQYF. CDR3 bases: TGTGCCAGCTCACCAAGTGCCCGGACCTCCGAGCAGTACTTC.

This clone was found a few times. The V and J genes are TRBV10-3 and TRBJ2-3; D is unresolved. Germline CDR1 and CDR2: ENHRY and SYGVKD. Trimming took off 0 bases at V and 6 bases at J, with 13 bases between the two ends. The CDR3 contains 15 residues. The CDR3: CAISESNVRRDTQYF. DNA for the CDR3: TGTGCCATCAGTGAGTCGAACGTTCGTCGGGATACGCAGTATTTT.

V and J are TRBV13 and TRBJ2-2, with TRBD2 as a possible D gene (6 bases). Trimming stripped 1 base from V and 7 bases from J, with 10 bases between. The V gene's germline CDR1 is PRHDT and CDR2 FYEKMQ (reference sequence). This CDR3 is 14 amino acids long. CDR3 sequence (DNA): TGTGCCAGCAGCTTAGACGGGAGAGGCGGGGAGCTGTTTTTT. It translates to CASSLDGRGGELFF.

This clone came up a few times. This sequence joins TRBV6-1 and TRBJ2-7; 12 nucleotides agree with TRBD2. Per germline, CDR1 MNHNS and CDR2 SASEGT. This CDR3 region has 16 residues. With 4 bases clipped from V and 6 bases from J, the junction kept 10 bases outside the gene matches. The CDR3, as DNA: TGTGCCAGCAGTGGGAGACTAGCGGGGGCCCCTCCCGAGCAGTACTTC. It is translated as CASSGRLAGAPPEQYF.

The CDR3 protein is CASSERDSLGYNEQFF. CDR3 nucleotides: TGTGCCAGCAGTGAGAGGGACTCCCTTGGCTACAATGAGCAGTTCTTC. The chain links TRBV2 to TRBJ2-1; tentative D call: TRBD2 (6 bases). V lost 3 bases and J lost 3, with 15 bases in between. The V gene's germline CDR1 is SNHLY and CDR2 FYNNEI. The CDR3 spans 16 residues.

CDR3 loop: CASSSRVQTSGQETQYF. DNA of the CDR3: TGTGCCAGCAGTTCCCGTGTCCAGACTAGCGGCCAAGAGACCCAGTACTTC. The rearrangement links TRBV27 to TRBJ2-5, with 9 bases aligning to TRBD2. The germline gives CDR1 MNHEY, CDR2 SMNVEV (reference sequence). The CDR3 runs to 17 residues. V was clipped by 4 bases and J by 1 base; unmatched bases: 10.

The chain carries TRBV4-3 and TRBJ1-4; D unclear. In germline, CDR1 is LGHNA, CDR2 YSLEER. CDR3 size: 14 residues. V lost 1 base and J lost 7, with 10 bases in between. In DNA form, the CDR3 reads TGCGCCAGCAGCCAAGGGACGGGGAGTGAAAAACTGTTTTTT. Protein sequence: CASSQGTGSEKLFF.

The chain carries TRBV28 and TRBJ2-7, with D tentatively TRBD1 (7 bases). V lost 7 bases to trimming and J lost 5 bases, with 21 bases between them. CDR3 size: 15 residues. The V gene's germline CDR1 is MDHEN and CDR2 SYDVKM. The DNA for the CDR3 is TGTGCCAGCAATCTTAATCAGGGGGGATATGACGAGCAGTACTTC. It codes for CASNLNQGGYDEQYF.

The chain has TRBV9 and TRBJ1-2; 7 bases are a match to TRBD1. Per germline, CDR1 SGDLS and CDR2 YYNGEE. This CDR3 spans 12 amino acids. The V and J ends lost 5 bases and 7 bases, in that order; junction bases with no gene match: 5. The CDR3 nucleotides are TGTGCCAGCAGGGGACAGTCGTCTGGCTACACCTTC. Its translation is CASRGQSSGYTF.

The DNA for the CDR3 is TGTGCCTGGAGGGAGACAGGGTTCACTGAAGCTTTCTTT. Its translation is CAWRETGFTEAFF. The V and J genes are TRBV30 and TRBJ1-1; 7 bases are a match to TRBD1. This CDR3 comprises 13 residues. V was clipped by 3 bases and J by 4 bases; unmatched bases: 5. The germline V gene encodes CDR1 GTSNPN and CDR2 SVGIG (reference sequence). The variable domain in full, with the rest retrieved from reference TRBV30 and TRBJ1-1, is SQTIHQWPATLVQPVGSPLSLECTVEGTSNPNLYWYRQAAGRGLQLLFYSVGIGQISSEVPQNLSASRPQDRQFILSSKKLLLSDSGFYLCAWRETGFTEAFFGQGTRLTVV.

This clone was seen just once. The chain uses TRBV4-1 and TRBJ2-5; 10 positions agree with TRBD1. J lost 5 bases, V lost 2 bases, and 14 bases had no gene match. This CDR3 has 18 residues. In germline, CDR1 is MGHRA, CDR2 YSYEKL. CDR3 protein: CASSQRIPGQGFAETQYF. CDR3 DNA sequence: TGCGCCAGCAGCCAACGAATCCCGGGACAGGGGTTCGCGGAGACCCAGTACTTC.

CDR3 residues: CAISGPGQGATGELFF. The CDR3 coding sequence is TGTGCCATCAGCGGACCGGGACAGGGTGCCACCGGGGAGCTGTTTTTT. V gene TRBV10-3 combines with J gene TRBJ2-2; TRBD1 agrees at 9 bases. CDR3 length equals 16 residues. CDR1 is ENHRY, CDR2 SYGVKD, per germline. The V gene end was trimmed by 6 bases and the J gene end by 4 bases; junction bases not matched to a gene: 9.

The chain employs TRBV18 and TRBJ2-3; no clear D. CDR3 length equals 15 residues. In germline, CDR1 is KGHSH, CDR2 LQKENI. Trimming removed 6 bases at V and 0 bases at J, with 13 bases between. For the CDR3, the DNA is TGTGCCAGCTCCCCGACATGGCCTAGCACAGATACGCAGTATTTT. Protein product: CASSPTWPSTDTQYF.

The CDR3 region has the DNA TGTGCCAGCAGCCCGAGGACAGGGAGATTTTACAATGAGCAGTTCTTC. This encodes CASSPRTGRFYNEQFF. This chain joins TRBV5-6 and TRBJ2-1; TRBD1 agrees at 8 bases. Germline CDR1 reads SGHDT; CDR2 reads YYEEEE. J gave up 4 bases and V 4 bases, and 10 bases lay outside the gene matches. The CDR3 contains 16 residues.

The chain couples TRBV7-2 to TRBJ2-2; D may be TRBD1 (6 bases). Trimming removed 5 bases at V and 0 bases at J, with 7 bases between. The V gene's germline CDR1 is SGHTA and CDR2 FQGNSA. This CDR3 spans 14 amino acids. As DNA, the CDR3 is TGTGCCAGCAGCCGGGACACGAACACCGGGGAGCTGTTTTTT. Translated, it gives CASSRDTNTGELFF.

This chain links TRBV27 with TRBJ2-2; 7 nucleotides align to TRBD1. V dropped 5 bases and J dropped 6; count of bases not matched to a gene: 3. The CDR3 has 13 residues. CDR1 and CDR2 (germline): MNHEY, SMNVEV (reference sequence). CDR3 DNA: TGTGCCAGCAGTCAGGGGGTGTCCGGGGAGCTGTTTTTT. It codes for CASSQGVSGELFF.

This sequence joins TRBV14 and TRBJ2-5; the D is unclear. The ends were cut back, 2 bases at V and 2 bases at J, with 6 bases in the middle. Germline loops: CDR1 SGHDN, CDR2 FVKESK. CDR3 length: 13 residues. CDR3 nucleotides: TGTGCCAGCAGCCAACTGGTACAAGAGACCCAGTACTTC. It yields the protein CASSQLVQETQYF. The whole variable domain, filled in from reference TRBV14 and TRBJ2-5, reads EAGVTQFPSHSVIEKGQTVTLRCDPISGHDNLYWYRRVMGKEIKFLLHFVKESKQDESGMPNNRFLAERTGGTYSTLKVQPAELEDSGVYFCASSQLVQETQYFGPGTRLLVL.

The chain has TRBV18 and TRBJ2-1; D tentatively fits TRBD1 or TRBD2 (5 bases each). V was clipped by 4 bases and J by 6 bases, with 10 bases between them. The CDR3 is 13 amino acids. Germline-derived CDR1 and CDR2 are KGHSH and LQKENI. The CDR3 DNA is TGTGCCAGCTCACAGATGGGGGTCAATGAGCAGTTCTTC. Encoded protein: CASSQMGVNEQFF. Based on the CDR3 plus reference TRBV18 and TRBJ2-1, the full variable domain is NAGVMQNPRHLVRRRGQEARLRCSPMKGHSHVYWYRQLPEEGLKFMVYLQKENIIDESGMPKERFSAEFPKEGPSILRIQQVVRGDSAAYFCASSQMGVNEQFFGPGTRLTVL.

The chain uses TRBV6-6 and TRBJ1-2; perhaps TRBD1 as D (6 bases). This CDR3 is 13 amino acids long. Germline CDR1 MNHNY, CDR2 SVGAGI (reference sequence). Between the trimmed V and J ends, which lost 8 bases and 8 bases, there was a span of 18 bases. The CDR3 sequence is CASSYDRTRGYTF. The CDR3 DNA is TGTGCCAGCTCATACGACAGGACCAGGGGCTACACCTTC.

This chain uses TRBV15 with TRBJ2-5, with 11 nucleotides matching TRBD2. The CDR3 is made up of 16 amino acids. V shed 5 bases, J shed 4 bases, and the junction held 9 bases outside the gene matches. Germline V CDR1 and CDR2: LNHNV, YYDKDF (reference sequence). The CDR3 sequence: CATSAQTSGGAETQYF. Written as DNA, the CDR3 is TGTGCCACCAGCGCCCAAACTAGCGGGGGAGCAGAGACCCAGTACTTC.